Listed here are 12 T cell receptor beta chains from one sample, sequenced in a study of blood T cell repertoires in COVID-19. Here immunoSEQ multiplex PCR was the method, and the copy in TCRdb shows in-frame clones only, minus some. The sample has some 260,000 clones; 65% to 90% are singletons. Source material: PBMCs or T cells enriched from blood (not recorded which). The receptors here all came from a man in his forties or fifties who had recovered from COVID-19.

This clone came up once. J is TRBJ1-5 and V is TRBV28; the D gene is possibly TRBD1 (6 bases). V was clipped by 2 bases and J by 5 bases, with 13 bases between them. The length of the CDR3 is 15 residues. Germline CDR1 and CDR2: MDHEN and SYDVKM. The CDR3 nucleotides are TGTGCCAGCAGTTTAAGTTTGACAGGCGATCAGCCCCAGCATTTT. It codes for CASSLSLTGDQPQHF.

The chain uses TRBV2 and TRBJ1-1, with a weak D call TRBD1 (5 bases). Trimming stripped 7 bases from V and 1 base from J, with 16 bases between. The CDR3 loop spans 15 amino acids. The V gene's germline CDR1 is SNHLY and CDR2 FYNNEI. The CDR3 spells CASTSGGIRNTEAFF. The CDR3 DNA is TGTGCCAGCACCAGTGGGGGGATCAGGAACACTGAAGCTTTCTTT.

The rearrangement links TRBV12-3 or TRBV12-4 to TRBJ2-1, with D tentatively TRBD2 (6 bases). Trimming took 6 bases from V and 7 from J, leaving 10 bases between them. This CDR3 region has 12 residues. The CDR3 loop is CASSRDFNEQFF. The CDR3 DNA is TGTGCCAGCAGCCGGGACTTTAATGAGCAGTTCTTC.

The rearrangement uses TRBV30 and TRBJ1-6, with 7 nucleotides matching TRBD1. The CDR3 is 13 amino acids. The germline CDR1 and CDR2 sequences are GTSNPN and SVGIG (reference sequence). V was pared by 4 bases and J by 8 bases, with 5 bases of the junction left unmatched. CDR3 sequence reads: CAWTGTVDSPLHF. CDR3 bases: TGTGCCTGGACCGGGACAGTCGATTCACCCCTCCACTTT.

The chain employs TRBV7-2 and TRBJ1-1; D remains ambiguous. The CDR3 has 13 residues. Deletions cut 3 bases from V and 4 bases from J, with 9 bases between. The germline V gene has CDR1 SGHTA and CDR2 FQGNSA. For the CDR3, the DNA is TGTGCCAGCAGCTTCGGGGTGGGCACTGAAGCTTTCTTT. As protein: CASSFGVGTEAFF.

The CDR3: CASSPPGTGVYEQYF. CDR3 sequence (DNA): TGTGCCAGCAGCCCGCCCGGGACAGGGGTCTACGAGCAGTACTTC. The V and J genes are TRBV7-9 and TRBJ2-7; TRBD1 matches at 10 bases. Germline CDR1 and CDR2: SEHNR and FQNEAQ (reference sequence). The CDR3 runs 15 residues. Losses at the gene ends were 5 bases for V and 3 bases for J; bases not matched to a gene: 7. Looking up the rest from reference TRBV7-9 and TRBJ2-7 gives the full variable domain: DTGVSQNPRHKITKRGQNVTFRCDPISEHNRLYWYRQTLGQGPEFLTYFQNEAQLEKSRLLSDRFSAERPKGSFSTLEIQRTEQGDSAMYLCASSPPGTGVYEQYFGPGTRLTVT.

The chain carries TRBV30 and TRBJ1-1, with D perhaps TRBD1 (5 bases). Trimming took off 5 bases at V and 3 bases at J, with 13 bases between the two ends. The CDR3 consists of 13 residues. Germline assignment: CDR1 GTSNPN and CDR2 SVGIG (reference sequence). CDR3: CAWGRTPDTEAFF. The CDR3 nucleotides are TGTGCCTGGGGACGGACACCAGACACTGAAGCTTTCTTT. Filled out from reference TRBV30 and TRBJ1-1, the complete variable domain reads SQTIHQWPATLVQPVGSPLSLECTVEGTSNPNLYWYRQAAGRGLQLLFYSVGIGQISSEVPQNLSASRPQDRQFILSSKKLLLSDSGFYLCAWGRTPDTEAFFGQGTRLTVV.

V gene TRBV18 combines with J gene TRBJ2-3, with 10 bases that match TRBD2. CDR3 length: 18 residues. Germline V CDR1 and CDR2: KGHSH, LQKENI. V gave up 1 base and J gave up 4 bases; unmatched junction bases: 11. This CDR3 reads CASSPQTTLLAGSDTQYF. The CDR3 coding sequence is TGTGCCAGCTCACCACAAACGACCTTACTAGCGGGATCAGATACGCAGTATTTT.

V and J are TRBV2 and TRBJ1-4; D possibly corresponds to TRBD1 (6 bases). The CDR3 consists of 15 residues. Per the germline V gene, CDR1 is SNHLY and CDR2 is FYNNEI. V dropped 5 bases and J dropped 0 bases, with 10 bases sitting between them. The CDR3 loop reads CASSSRTATNEKLFF. CDR3 coding DNA: TGTGCCAGCAGTAGCAGGACAGCAACTAATGAAAAACTGTTTTTT.

V usage is TRBV27 and J usage is TRBJ1-1; 8 bases line up with TRBD1. Germline lookup yields CDR1 MNHEY and CDR2 SMNVEV (reference sequence). V shed 3 bases and J 7 bases; nucleotides not matched to a gene: 4. The CDR3 is 13 residues long. The DNA of the CDR3 is TGTGCCAGCAGTTTTAAACAGGGGGGTGAAGCTTTCTTT. The encoded protein is CASSFKQGGEAFF.

This rearrangement joins TRBV24-1 to TRBJ2-3; 15 bases are shared with TRBD2. Germline CDR1 reads KGHDR; CDR2 reads SFDVKD. The CDR3 consists of 20 residues. Losses at the gene ends were 5 bases for V and 2 bases for J; bases not matched to a gene: 13. In DNA form, the CDR3 reads TGTGCCACCAGTGCCTTCGGACTAGCGGGAGGGATCCCCCCCACAGATACGCAGTATTTT. It translates to CATSAFGLAGGIPPTDTQYF.

The chain has TRBV4-1 and TRBJ1-6; the D is unclear. V lost 1 base, J lost 8 bases, and 18 bases lay in between. CDR1 is MGHRA, CDR2 YSYEKL, per germline. This CDR3 region has 17 residues. The CDR3 DNA reads TGCGCCAGCAGCCAAGGCCCGGGGAGAGGGTTTGATTCACCCCTCCACTTT. It yields the protein CASSQGPGRGFDSPLHF.